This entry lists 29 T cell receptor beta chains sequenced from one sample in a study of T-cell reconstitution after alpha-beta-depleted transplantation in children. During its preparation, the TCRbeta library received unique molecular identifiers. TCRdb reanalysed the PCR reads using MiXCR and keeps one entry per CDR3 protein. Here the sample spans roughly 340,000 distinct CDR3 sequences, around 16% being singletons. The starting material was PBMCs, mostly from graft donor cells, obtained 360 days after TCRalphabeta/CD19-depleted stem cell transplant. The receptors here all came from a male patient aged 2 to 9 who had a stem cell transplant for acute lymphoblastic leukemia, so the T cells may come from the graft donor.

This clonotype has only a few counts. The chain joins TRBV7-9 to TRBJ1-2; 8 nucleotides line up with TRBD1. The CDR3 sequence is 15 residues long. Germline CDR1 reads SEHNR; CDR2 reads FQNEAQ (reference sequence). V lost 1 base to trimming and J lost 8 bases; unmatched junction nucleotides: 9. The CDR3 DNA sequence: TGTGCCAGCAGCTTAGAGTGGACAGGGAATTCAGGCTACACCTTC. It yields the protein CASSLEWTGNSGYTF.

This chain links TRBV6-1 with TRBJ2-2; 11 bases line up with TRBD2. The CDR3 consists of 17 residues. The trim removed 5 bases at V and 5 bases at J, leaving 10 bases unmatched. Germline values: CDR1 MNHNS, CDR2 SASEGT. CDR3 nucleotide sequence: TGTGCCAGCAGTCGTTTAGCGGGAGGGCCACGTACCGGGGAGCTGTTTTTT. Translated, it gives CASSRLAGGPRTGELFF.

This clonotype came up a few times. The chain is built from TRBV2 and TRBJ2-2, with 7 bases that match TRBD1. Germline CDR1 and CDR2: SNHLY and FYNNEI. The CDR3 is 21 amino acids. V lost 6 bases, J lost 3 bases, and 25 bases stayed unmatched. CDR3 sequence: CASSATGAVGAPKTYTGELFF. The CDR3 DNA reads TGTGCCAGCAGCGCAACAGGGGCCGTCGGGGCCCCAAAAACTTACACCGGGGAGCTGTTTTTT. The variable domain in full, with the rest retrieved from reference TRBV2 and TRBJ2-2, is EPEVTQTPSHQVTQMGQEVILRCVPISNHLYFYWYRQILGQKVEFLVSFYNNEISEKSEIFDDQFSVERPDGSNFTLKIRSTKLEDSAMYFCASSATGAVGAPKTYTGELFFGEGSRLTVL.

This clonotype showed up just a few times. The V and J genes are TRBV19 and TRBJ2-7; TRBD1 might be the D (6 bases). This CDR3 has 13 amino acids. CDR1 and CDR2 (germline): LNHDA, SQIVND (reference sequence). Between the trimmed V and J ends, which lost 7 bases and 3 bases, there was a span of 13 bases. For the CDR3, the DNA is TGTGCCAGTAAACCCCCACAGGGCTACGAGCAGTACTTC. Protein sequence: CASKPPQGYEQYF.

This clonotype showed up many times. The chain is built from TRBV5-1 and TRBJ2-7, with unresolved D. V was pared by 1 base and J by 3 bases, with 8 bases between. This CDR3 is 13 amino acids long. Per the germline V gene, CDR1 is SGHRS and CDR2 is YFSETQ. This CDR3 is CASSLRADYEQYF. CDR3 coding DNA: TGCGCCAGCAGCTTGAGGGCTGACTACGAGCAGTACTTC. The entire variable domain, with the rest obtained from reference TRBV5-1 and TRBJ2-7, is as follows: KAGVTQTPRYLIKTRGQQVTLSCSPISGHRSVSWYQQTPGQGLQFLFEYFSETQRNKGNFPGRFSGRQFSNSRSEMNVSTLELGDSALYLCASSLRADYEQYFGPGTRLTVT.

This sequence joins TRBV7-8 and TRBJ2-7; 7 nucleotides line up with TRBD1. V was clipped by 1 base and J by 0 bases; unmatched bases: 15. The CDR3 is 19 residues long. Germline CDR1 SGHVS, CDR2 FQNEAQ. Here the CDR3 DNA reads TGTGCCAGCAGCTTAGGCTCGACAGGGTCCCCCAAAAGCTCCTACGAGCAGTACTTC. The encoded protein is CASSLGSTGSPKSSYEQYF.

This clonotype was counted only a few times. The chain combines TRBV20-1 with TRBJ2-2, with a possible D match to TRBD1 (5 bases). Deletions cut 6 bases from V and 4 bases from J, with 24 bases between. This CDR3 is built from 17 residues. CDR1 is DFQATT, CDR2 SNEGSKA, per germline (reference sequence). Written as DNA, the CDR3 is TGCAGTGCAGCCCCAGGGTCTACAACGAGAGTCACCGGGGAGCTGTTTTTT. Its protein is CSAAPGSTTRVTGELFF.

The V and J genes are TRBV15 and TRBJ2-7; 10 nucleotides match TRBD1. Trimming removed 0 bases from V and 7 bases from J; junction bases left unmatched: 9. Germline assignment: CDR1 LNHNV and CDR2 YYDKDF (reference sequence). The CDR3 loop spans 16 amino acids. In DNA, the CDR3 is TGTGCCACCAGCAGAGATCTGAGACAGGGGGCCCGTGAGCAGTACTTC. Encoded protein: CATSRDLRQGAREQYF.

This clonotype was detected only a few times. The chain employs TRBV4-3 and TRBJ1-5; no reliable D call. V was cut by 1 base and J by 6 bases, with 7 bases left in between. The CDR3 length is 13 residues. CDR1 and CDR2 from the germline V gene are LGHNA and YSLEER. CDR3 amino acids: CASSQGWGQPQHF. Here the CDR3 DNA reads TGCGCCAGCAGCCAAGGATGGGGTCAGCCCCAGCATTTT.

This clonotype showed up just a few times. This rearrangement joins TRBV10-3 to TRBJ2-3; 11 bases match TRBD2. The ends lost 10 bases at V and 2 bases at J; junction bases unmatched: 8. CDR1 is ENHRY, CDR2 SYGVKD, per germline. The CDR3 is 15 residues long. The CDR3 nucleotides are TGTGCCACCATGACTAGCGGGACGTTCACAGATACGCAGTATTTT. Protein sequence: CATMTSGTFTDTQYF.

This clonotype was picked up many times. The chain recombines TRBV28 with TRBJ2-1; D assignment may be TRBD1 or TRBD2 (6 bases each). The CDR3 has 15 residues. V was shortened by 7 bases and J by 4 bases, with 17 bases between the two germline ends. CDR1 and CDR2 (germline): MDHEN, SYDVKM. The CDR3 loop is CASKGDPGAYNEQFF. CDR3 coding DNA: TGTGCCAGCAAAGGTGATCCGGGGGCTTACAATGAGCAGTTCTTC.

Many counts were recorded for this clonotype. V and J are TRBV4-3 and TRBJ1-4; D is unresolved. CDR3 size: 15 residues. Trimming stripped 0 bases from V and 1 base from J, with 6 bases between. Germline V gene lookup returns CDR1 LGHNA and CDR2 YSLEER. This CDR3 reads CASSQEWQTNEKLFF. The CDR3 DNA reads TGCGCCAGCAGCCAAGAGTGGCAAACTAATGAAAAACTGTTTTTT.

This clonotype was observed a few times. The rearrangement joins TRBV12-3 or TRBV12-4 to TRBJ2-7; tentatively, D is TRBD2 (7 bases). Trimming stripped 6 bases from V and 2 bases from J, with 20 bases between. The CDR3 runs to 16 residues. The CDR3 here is CASSLPWGAGAYEQYF. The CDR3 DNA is TGTGCCAGCAGCCTACCCTGGGGGGCGGGAGCCTACGAGCAGTACTTC.

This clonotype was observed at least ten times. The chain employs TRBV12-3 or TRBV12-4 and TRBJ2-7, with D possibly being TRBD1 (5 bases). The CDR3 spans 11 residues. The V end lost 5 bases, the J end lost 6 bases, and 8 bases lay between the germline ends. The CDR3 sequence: CASSQGGEQYF. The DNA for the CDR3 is TGTGCCAGCAGTCAGGGTGGCGAGCAGTACTTC.

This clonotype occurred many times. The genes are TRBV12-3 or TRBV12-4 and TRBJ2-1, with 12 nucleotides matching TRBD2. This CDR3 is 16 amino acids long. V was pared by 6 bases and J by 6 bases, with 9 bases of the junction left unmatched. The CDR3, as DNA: TGTGCCAGCAGAGCTAGCGGGAGGGCTTCGTTCAATGAGCAGTTCTTC. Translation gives CASRASGRASFNEQFF.

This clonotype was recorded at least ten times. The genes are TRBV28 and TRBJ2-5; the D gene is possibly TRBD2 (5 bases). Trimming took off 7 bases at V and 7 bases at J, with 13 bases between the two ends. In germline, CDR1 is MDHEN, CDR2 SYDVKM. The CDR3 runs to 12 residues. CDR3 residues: CASNPGKGTQYF. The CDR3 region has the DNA TGTGCCAGCAACCCCGGGAAGGGGACCCAGTACTTC.

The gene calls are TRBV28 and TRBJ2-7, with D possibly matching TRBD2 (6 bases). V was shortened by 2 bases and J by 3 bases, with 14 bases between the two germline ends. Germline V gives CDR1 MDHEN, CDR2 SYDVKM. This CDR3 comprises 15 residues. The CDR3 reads CASSLKGLRSYEQYF. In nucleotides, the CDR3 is TGTGCCAGCAGTTTAAAGGGACTTAGAAGCTACGAGCAGTACTTC.

The CDR3 spells CSVILAGGPRSPGELFF. The CDR3 nucleotides are TGCAGCGTTATACTAGCGGGAGGGCCTAGGTCACCCGGGGAGCTGTTTTTT. The chain uses TRBV29-1 and TRBJ2-2; TRBD2 matches 13 bases. Trimming removed 5 bases from V and 6 bases from J; junction bases left unmatched: 12. This CDR3 spans 17 amino acids. Germline lookup yields CDR1 SQVTM and CDR2 ANQGSEA.

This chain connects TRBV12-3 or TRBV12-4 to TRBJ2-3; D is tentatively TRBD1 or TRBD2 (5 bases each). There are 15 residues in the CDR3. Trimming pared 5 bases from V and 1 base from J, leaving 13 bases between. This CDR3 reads CASSRRDGRTDTQYF. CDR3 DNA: TGTGCCAGCAGTCGCCGGGACGGCCGCACAGATACGCAGTATTTT.

As DNA, the CDR3 is TGCAGTGCTAGACCAACGTTGGGACAGGGGGCTCCAGATACGCAGTATTTT. Its protein is CSARPTLGQGAPDTQYF. V usage is TRBV20-1 and J usage is TRBJ2-3, with 12 bases that match TRBD1. V dropped 2 bases and J dropped 4; count of bases not matched to a gene: 10. Germline-derived CDR1 and CDR2 are DFQATT and SNEGSKA (reference sequence). CDR3 size: 17 residues.

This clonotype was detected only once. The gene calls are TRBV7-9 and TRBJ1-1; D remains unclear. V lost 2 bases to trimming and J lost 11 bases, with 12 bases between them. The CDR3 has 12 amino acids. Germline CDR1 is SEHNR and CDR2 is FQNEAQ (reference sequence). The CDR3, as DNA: TGTGCCAGCAGCTTATTCTCCGGAGAGGCTTTCTTT. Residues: CASSLFSGEAFF.

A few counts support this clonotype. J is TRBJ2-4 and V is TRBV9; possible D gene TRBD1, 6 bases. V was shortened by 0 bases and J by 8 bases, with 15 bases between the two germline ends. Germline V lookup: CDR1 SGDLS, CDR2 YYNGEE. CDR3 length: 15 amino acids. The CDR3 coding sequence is TGTGCCAGCAGCGTAGCCCCGGAACAGGGTTACATTCAGTACTTC. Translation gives CASSVAPEQGYIQYF.

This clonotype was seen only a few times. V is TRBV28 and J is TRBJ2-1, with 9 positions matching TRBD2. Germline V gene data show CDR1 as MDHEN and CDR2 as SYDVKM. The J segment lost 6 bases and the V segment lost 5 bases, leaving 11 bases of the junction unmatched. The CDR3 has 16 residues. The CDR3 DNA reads TGTGCCAGCAGTACCCCCCGTAGCGGGAGTGGCAATGAGCAGTTCTTC. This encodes CASSTPRSGSGNEQFF.

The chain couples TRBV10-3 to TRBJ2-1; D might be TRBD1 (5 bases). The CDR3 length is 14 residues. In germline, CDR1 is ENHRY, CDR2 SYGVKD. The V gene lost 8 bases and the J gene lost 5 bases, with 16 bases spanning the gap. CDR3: CAIPGIGPNNEQFF. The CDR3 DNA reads TGTGCCATCCCAGGGATTGGACCTAACAATGAGCAGTTCTTC.

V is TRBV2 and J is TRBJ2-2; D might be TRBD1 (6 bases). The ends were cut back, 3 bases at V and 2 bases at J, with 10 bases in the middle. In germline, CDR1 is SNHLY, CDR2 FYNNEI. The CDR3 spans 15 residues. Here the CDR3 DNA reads TGTGCCAGCAGTGAGGCAGGGACAAACACCGGGGAGCTGTTTTTT. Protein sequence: CASSEAGTNTGELFF.

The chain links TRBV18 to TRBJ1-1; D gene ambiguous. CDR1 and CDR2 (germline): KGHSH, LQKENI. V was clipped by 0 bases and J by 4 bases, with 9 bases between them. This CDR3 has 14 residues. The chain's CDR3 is CASSPPASPTEAFF. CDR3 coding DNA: TGTGCCAGCTCACCACCGGCCAGCCCCACTGAAGCTTTCTTT.

CDR3 coding DNA: TGTGCCAGCAGTTACACTTTAGCGGGAGTGAACACCGGGGAGCTGTTTTTT. It encodes CASSYTLAGVNTGELFF. The chain carries TRBV6-2 or TRBV6-3 and TRBJ2-2, with TRBD2 matching 9 bases. After removal of 2 bases from V and 1 base from J, the junction contained 5 bases not matched to a gene. This CDR3 comprises 17 residues. Germline V CDR1 and CDR2: MNHEY, SVGEGT.

CDR3 DNA sequence: TGTGCCAGCCGGGTGACAGGGACTACACAAGAGACCCAGTACTTC. This translates into CASRVTGTTQETQYF. The V gene is TRBV12-3 or TRBV12-4, the J gene TRBJ2-5; D may match TRBD1 or TRBD2 (7 bases each). This CDR3 contains 15 residues. Trimming stripped 8 bases from V and 2 bases from J, with 18 bases between.

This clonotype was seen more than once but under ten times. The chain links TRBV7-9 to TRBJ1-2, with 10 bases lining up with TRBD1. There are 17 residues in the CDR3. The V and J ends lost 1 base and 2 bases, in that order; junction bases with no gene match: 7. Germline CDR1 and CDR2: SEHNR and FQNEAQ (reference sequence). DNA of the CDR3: TGTGCCAGCAGCTTAGTTTCCGTGGACAGGGGGAACTATGGCTACACCTTC. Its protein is CASSLVSVDRGNYGYTF.